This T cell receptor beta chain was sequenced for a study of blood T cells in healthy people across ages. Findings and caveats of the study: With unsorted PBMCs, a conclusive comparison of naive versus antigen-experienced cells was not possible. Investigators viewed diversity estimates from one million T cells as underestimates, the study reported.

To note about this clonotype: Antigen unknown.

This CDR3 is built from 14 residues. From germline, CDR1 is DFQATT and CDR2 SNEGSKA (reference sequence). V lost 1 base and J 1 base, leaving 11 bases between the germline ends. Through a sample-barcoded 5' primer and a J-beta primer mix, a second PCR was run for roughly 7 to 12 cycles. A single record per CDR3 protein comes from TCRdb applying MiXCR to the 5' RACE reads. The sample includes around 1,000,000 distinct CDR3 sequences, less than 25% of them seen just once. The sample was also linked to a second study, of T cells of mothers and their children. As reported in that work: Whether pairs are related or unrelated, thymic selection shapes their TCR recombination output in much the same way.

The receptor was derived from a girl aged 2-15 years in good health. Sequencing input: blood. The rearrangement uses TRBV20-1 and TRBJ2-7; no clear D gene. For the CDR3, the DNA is TGCAGTGCTAGAGGGGGTCTACCTTCCTACGAGCAGTACTTC. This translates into CSARGGLPSYEQYF.